Listed below are T cell receptor beta chains from one sample, sequenced in a study of blood T cell repertoires in COVID-19. Sequencing used immunoSEQ multiplex PCR; TCRdb keeps in-frame clones, though not all of them. Altogether 200,000 to 250,000 clones are present, over 80% being singletons, with the ten largest covering 5.5% to 7.5%. Sequenced sample: PBMCs or T cells enriched from blood (not recorded which). The receptors come from a woman in her forties who had recovered from COVID-19. Each CDR3 is given with its conserved first and last residue. The D gene is left open where the match is weak.

CDR3aa	CDR3nt	d_gene	v_gene	j_gene
CASSPLISTYNEQFF	TGCGCCAGCAGCCCACTGATTAGTACCTATAATGAGCAGTTCTTC	.	TRBV4-1	TRBJ2-1
CASSQGQGYGSEQFF	TGTGCCAGCAGCCAGGGACAGGGATATGGATCTGAGCAGTTCTTC	TRBD1	TRBV7-2	TRBJ2-1
CASSPRDSLGETQYF	TGTGCCAGCAGCCCCCGGGACAGCCTGGGAGAGACCCAGTACTTC	TRBD1	TRBV9	TRBJ2-5
CATSDAGTGTREQYF	TGTGCCACCAGTGATGCCGGGACAGGGACCCGCGAGCAGTACTTC	TRBD1	TRBV24-1	TRBJ2-7
CASSDQGDLNTEAFF	TGTGCCAGCAGTGATCAGGGGGACTTGAACACTGAAGCTTTCTTT	TRBD1	TRBV6-1	TRBJ1-1
CASTPMGAWYGYTF	TGTGCCAGCACCCCGATGGGAGCGTGGTATGGCTACACCTTC	.	TRBV28	TRBJ1-2
CASSPRTSGPHNEQFF	TGTGCCAGCTCACCCCGGACTAGCGGCCCCCACAATGAGCAGTTCTTC	TRBD2	TRBV18	TRBJ2-1
CAIGLADGYEQYF	TGTGCCATCGGACTAGCCGACGGCTACGAGCAGTACTTC	TRBD2	TRBV28	TRBJ2-7
CASSLGIAGPSYNEQFF	TGTGCCAGCAGTCTCGGTATCGCGGGACCCTCCTACAATGAGCAGTTCTTC	.	TRBV6-2/TRBV6-3	TRBJ2-1
CASSPRGSGITGELFF	TGCGCCAGCAGCCCTCGGGGTAGCGGGATTACCGGGGAGCTGTTTTTT	TRBD2	TRBV4-1	TRBJ2-2
CAWTGQGGNTIYF	TGTGCCTGGACGGGACAGGGGGGAAACACCATATATTTT	TRBD1	TRBV30	TRBJ1-3
CAWSAGGASNEKLFF	TGTGCCTGGAGCGCCGGCGGGGCCAGTAATGAAAAACTGTTTTTT	.	TRBV30	TRBJ1-4
CASSPLGRTANGYTF	TGTGCCAGCAGCCCCCTCGGGAGGACAGCGAATGGCTACACCTTC	.	TRBV7-2	TRBJ1-2